Listed below are T cell receptor beta chains from one sample, sequenced in a study of cytomegalovirus exposure and HLA in healthy donors. Only in-frame clones appear in the TCRdb table, and some are missing; sequencing was by immunoSEQ multiplex PCR. Here the sample spans around 59,000 clones, roughly four fifths being singletons. Sample: PBMCs. The receptors derive from a human donor in good health. CDR3s include the opening cysteine and the closing phenylalanine or tryptophan. Fields, in order: D gene, clone size, J gene, V gene, CDR3 protein, CDR3 DNA. The D gene is left open where the match is weak. Not all rows give a size; the values are once, few, many and, for expanded clones, a class.

d_call: -; clone_size: -; j_call: TRBJ1-2; v_call: TRBV18; cdr3_aa: CASSPIRQENPNYGYTF; cdr3_nt: TGTGCCAGCTCACCTATCCGACAGGAGAATCCTAACTATGGCTACACCTTC
d_call: TRBD2; clone_size: -; j_call: TRBJ2-1; v_call: TRBV28; cdr3_aa: CASSFSGTSYNEQFF; cdr3_nt: TGTGCCAGCAGTTTCAGCGGGACGTCCTACAATGAGCAGTTCTTC
d_call: -; clone_size: few; j_call: TRBJ1-2; v_call: TRBV30; cdr3_aa: CAWSVNSYGYTF; cdr3_nt: TGTGCCTGGAGTGTAAACAGTTATGGCTACACCTTC
d_call: -; clone_size: once; j_call: TRBJ2-1; v_call: TRBV5-1; cdr3_aa: CASSPTADNEQFF; cdr3_nt: TGCGCCAGCAGCCCCACCGCGGACAATGAGCAGTTCTTC
d_call: -; clone_size: once; j_call: TRBJ2-2; v_call: TRBV27; cdr3_aa: CASSLTTWVRAGELFF; cdr3_nt: TGTGCCAGCAGTTTGACCACCTGGGTGCGGGCCGGGGAGCTGTTTTTT
d_call: -; clone_size: -; j_call: TRBJ2-3; v_call: TRBV9; cdr3_aa: CASSVDLTGLTDTQYF; cdr3_nt: TGTGCCAGCAGCGTAGATCTAACAGGCCTCACAGATACGCAGTATTTT
d_call: TRBD2; clone_size: -; j_call: TRBJ2-7; v_call: TRBV27; cdr3_aa: CASGLAGGGLDEQYF; cdr3_nt: TGTGCCAGCGGACTAGCGGGAGGCGGCTTGGACGAGCAGTACTTC
d_call: -; clone_size: once; j_call: TRBJ2-3; v_call: TRBV5-6; cdr3_aa: CASSWGTLSTDTQYF; cdr3_nt: TGTGCCAGCAGCTGGGGGACTCTTAGCACAGATACGCAGTATTTT
d_call: TRBD1; clone_size: -; j_call: TRBJ1-2; v_call: TRBV30; cdr3_aa: CACPLKIPGQGQLNYGYTF; cdr3_nt: TGTGCCTGCCCATTAAAAATACCGGGACAGGGACAATTGAACTATGGCTACACCTTC
d_call: TRBD1; clone_size: -; j_call: TRBJ1-2; v_call: TRBV19; cdr3_aa: CASSVTGGTYGYTF; cdr3_nt: TGTGCCAGTAGTGTTACAGGGGGTACCTATGGCTACACCTTC
d_call: -; clone_size: -; j_call: TRBJ2-5; v_call: TRBV28; cdr3_aa: CASREGGQETQYF; cdr3_nt: TGTGCCAGCAGGGAGGGGGGGCAAGAGACCCAGTACTTC
d_call: TRBD1; clone_size: once; j_call: TRBJ2-1; v_call: TRBV11-3; cdr3_aa: CASSRQGNEQFF; cdr3_nt: TGTGCCAGCAGCCGACAGGGCAATGAGCAGTTCTTC
d_call: -; clone_size: once; j_call: TRBJ1-2; v_call: TRBV7-2; cdr3_aa: CASSLSGSRAGYTF; cdr3_nt: TGTGCCAGCAGCCTCTCCGGGTCGAGGGCCGGCTACACCTTC
d_call: TRBD1; clone_size: once; j_call: TRBJ2-2; v_call: TRBV5-4; cdr3_aa: CASSLGRTGTGELFF; cdr3_nt: TGTGCCAGCAGCTTGGGAAGGACAGGGACCGGGGAGCTGTTTTTT
d_call: -; clone_size: -; j_call: TRBJ2-5; v_call: TRBV7-8; cdr3_aa: CASSLAGAPRGETQYF; cdr3_nt: TGTGCCAGCAGCTTAGCGGGAGCCCCGAGGGGGGAGACCCAGTACTTC
d_call: -; clone_size: few; j_call: TRBJ1-1; v_call: TRBV6-5; cdr3_aa: CASSYEGGGVTEAFF; cdr3_nt: TGTGCCAGCAGTTACGAGGGCGGGGGTGTTACTGAAGCTTTCTTT
d_call: -; clone_size: -; j_call: TRBJ1-1; v_call: TRBV7-3; cdr3_aa: CASSLTPRGAQTEAFF; cdr3_nt: TGTGCCAGCAGCTTAACCCCGCGGGGGGCCCAAACTGAAGCTTTCTTT
d_call: TRBD2; clone_size: -; j_call: TRBJ2-7; v_call: TRBV7-9; cdr3_aa: CASSTSGSYEQYF; cdr3_nt: TGTGCCAGCAGCACTAGCGGGAGCTACGAGCAGTACTTC
d_call: -; clone_size: -; j_call: TRBJ1-2; v_call: TRBV28; cdr3_aa: CASSLTGVSYGYAF; cdr3_nt: TGTGCCAGCAGTTTGACCGGGGTTAGCTATGGCTACGCCTTC
d_call: TRBD1; clone_size: -; j_call: TRBJ2-7; v_call: TRBV2; cdr3_aa: CASSARGQGSSYEQYF; cdr3_nt: TGTGCCAGCAGTGCCCGAGGACAGGGCAGCTCCTACGAGCAGTACTTC
d_call: TRBD2; clone_size: -; j_call: TRBJ2-7; v_call: TRBV27; cdr3_aa: CASSGRKDEQYF; cdr3_nt: TGTGCCAGTTCCGGGAGGAAGGACGAGCAGTACTTC
d_call: -; clone_size: -; j_call: TRBJ1-5; v_call: TRBV5-6; cdr3_aa: CASSLPGQPQHF; cdr3_nt: TGTGCCAGCAGCTTGCCGGGACAACCCCAGCATTTT
d_call: -; clone_size: -; j_call: TRBJ2-5; v_call: TRBV18; cdr3_aa: CASSPPRGQETQYF; cdr3_nt: TGTGCCAGCTCACCACCCCGGGGTCAGGAGACCCAGTACTTC